Following are 23 T cell receptor beta chains from one sample sequenced in a study of metastatic and nonmetastatic thyroid tumors. With MiXCR, TCRdb reprocessed the PCR reads. The repertoire holds about 49,000 clones, with around 20% as singletons. All patients reached thyroid surgery having received no treatment beforehand. The sequenced sample was blood. These receptors all stem from a female donor with papillary thyroid cancer or a benign thyroid nodule (not recorded which). Some clones in this sample may be carry-over from other donors' samples.

Comment on this clone: One junction end does not reproduce the germline sequence, and a read error may be involved. CDR3 sequence: CASSPGTSSSYELYF. In DNA, the CDR3 is TGTGCCAGCAGCCCTGGGACATCGAGCTCCTACGAGCTGTACTTC. The chain joins TRBV28 to TRBJ2-7; TRBD1 might be the D (6 bases). Germline loops: CDR1 MDHEN, CDR2 SYDVKM. The CDR3 covers 15 residues. The whole variable domain, remainder taken from reference TRBV28 and TRBJ2-7, is DVKVTQSSRYLVKRTGEKVFLECVQDMDHENMFWYRQDPGLGLRLIYFSYDVKMKEKGDIPEGYSVSREKKERFSLILESASTNQTSMYLCASSPGTSSSYELYFGPGTRLTVT.

The sample holds many counts of this clone. The rearrangement uses TRBV18 and TRBJ2-3; D is unclear. Per the germline V gene, CDR1 is KGHSH and CDR2 is LQKENI. The CDR3 sequence is 14 residues long. V lost 3 bases, J lost 2 bases, and 9 bases lay in between. The CDR3 protein is CASSPSLSTDTQYF. The CDR3 DNA sequence: TGTGCCAGCTCACCGTCGCTATCCACAGATACGCAGTATTTT.

The chain links TRBV24-1 to TRBJ2-7; possible D gene TRBD1, 5 bases. Germline CDR1 reads KGHDR; CDR2 reads SFDVKD. The CDR3 runs 14 residues. V lost 7 bases and J 4 bases, leaving 16 bases between the germline ends. In DNA, the CDR3 is TGTGCCACCAGCGATGGGGCGCGCACATACGAGCAGTACTTC. It translates to CATSDGARTYEQYF.

This clone was observed at least ten times. The chain combines TRBV6-1 with TRBJ2-4, with TRBD2 matching over 8 bases. J gave up 6 bases and V 6 bases, and 4 bases lay outside the gene matches. CDR1 is MNHNS and CDR2 is SASEGT in the germline V gene. The CDR3 consists of 13 residues. CDR3 DNA sequence: TGTGCCAGCAGGTCCGGGACTAGAAACATTCAGTACTTC. Protein sequence: CASRSGTRNIQYF.

There are many counts of this clone. It is unclear where the CDR3 begins or ends on the DNA, so no DNA is shown, and the CDR3 is as TCRdb lists it. The chain links TRBV19 to TRBJ1-2; the table's D call of TRBD1 was not tested on the DNA. CDR1 is LNHDA and CDR2 is SQIVND in the germline V gene (reference sequence). The CDR3 adds up to 14 amino acids, both ends counted. CDR3 protein: CASTSGQRNYGYTF.

This clone was counted ten times or more. The V call is TRBV2, the J call TRBJ2-7; TRBD2 is a possible D gene (6 bases). Trimming removed 7 bases from V and 0 bases from J, with 16 bases in between. Germline loops: CDR1 SNHLY, CDR2 FYNNEI. CDR3 size: 15 residues. The CDR3 bases are TGTGCCAGCACGAGGAGGGCGGCGAGCTCCTACGAGCAGTACTTC. It codes for CASTRRAASSYEQYF.

This clone appeared a few times. This chain connects TRBV27 to TRBJ1-5; the D gene is possibly TRBD1 (5 bases). The CDR3 consists of 13 residues. V lost 5 bases to trimming and J lost 6 bases, with 11 bases between them. Germline V gene data show CDR1 as MNHEY and CDR2 as SMNVEV (reference sequence). The chain's CDR3 is CASSPHGAQPQHF. The CDR3 region has the DNA TGTGCCAGCAGTCCTCATGGGGCTCAGCCCCAGCATTTT.

Notes on this clone: This sequence may be a read error, since a much larger clone differs from it by one base. At the DNA level, this CDR3 is encoded by other sequences in the same sample as well. The rearrangement links TRBV5-1 to TRBJ2-2, with TRBD2 matching over 7 bases. The CDR3 has 18 residues. V was pared by 4 bases and J by 5 bases, with 17 bases of the junction left unmatched. The germline V gene encodes CDR1 SGHRS and CDR2 YFSETQ. The CDR3 loop reads CASSPRPSGIVGTGELFF. The CDR3 region has the DNA TGCGCCAGCAGCCCCCGGCCTAGCGGTATAGTTGGAACCGGGGAGCTGTTTTTT.

The chain couples TRBV7-2 to TRBJ2-7; 8 bases agree with TRBD2. CDR1 SGHTA and CDR2 FQGNSA come from the germline V gene. After removal of 7 bases from V and 5 bases from J, the junction contained 13 bases not matched to a gene. The CDR3 length is 15 residues. The CDR3 DNA reads TGTGCCAGCATCCAAGCCACGGGAGGGCCGCACGAGCAGTACTTC. Encoded protein: CASIQATGGPHEQYF.

There are many counts of this clone. This chain connects TRBV29-1 to TRBJ1-2, with no clear D. CDR1 SQVTM and CDR2 ANQGSEA come from the germline V gene. This CDR3 contains 11 residues. The V end lost 1 base, the J end lost 7 bases, and 7 bases lay between the germline ends. As DNA, the CDR3 is TGCAGCGTTGAAGTCCGGGGTGGCTACACCTTC. Translation: CSVEVRGGYTF.

In the case of this clone: This sample also contains other DNA sequences that code for the same CDR3. The rearrangement links TRBV2 to TRBJ2-7; D call uncertain. The CDR3 length is 15 residues. Trimming took off 0 bases at V and 4 bases at J, with 13 bases between the two ends. Germline lookup yields CDR1 SNHLY and CDR2 FYNNEI. The CDR3 nucleotides are TGTGCCAGCAGTGAAGCGGCTCGTGATTGGTACGAGCAGTACTTC. Translating it yields CASSEAARDWYEQYF.

This clone has at least ten counts. The identical CDR3 is also encoded by other nucleotide sequences in the sample. In DNA form, the CDR3 reads TGTGCCAGCAGTAAGGGCGGGGCGGGAGGGCTCTCCTACGAGCAGTACTTC. Residues: CASSKGGAGGLSYEQYF. The chain combines TRBV12-3 or TRBV12-4 with TRBJ2-7; TRBD2 aligns across 9 bases. The CDR3 extends over 17 amino acids. V gave up 5 bases and J gave up 0 bases; unmatched junction bases: 11.

This clone was recorded many times. The V call is TRBV7-2, the J call TRBJ2-1; the match to TRBD2 covers 8 bases. Germline CDR1 reads SGHTA; CDR2 reads FQGNSA. The trim removed 1 base at V and 5 bases at J, leaving 10 bases unmatched. The CDR3 sequence is 17 residues long. The CDR3 region has the DNA TGTGCCAGCAGCTTAGGCCCCCCAGCGGGAGTTGACAATGAGCAGTTCTTC. Translating it yields CASSLGPPAGVDNEQFF.

There are many counts of this clone. The chain carries TRBV4-1 and TRBJ2-3, with 14 nucleotides matching TRBD2. This CDR3 has 17 residues. Trimming took 4 bases from V and 1 from J; bases not matched to a gene: 4. From germline, CDR1 is MGHRA and CDR2 YSYEKL. CDR3 nucleotide sequence: TGCGCCAGCAGCCGGCAGGGACTAGCGGGAGGCACAGATACGCAGTATTTT. It translates to CASSRQGLAGGTDTQYF.

The chain is built from TRBV12-3 or TRBV12-4 and TRBJ2-1; D gene unclear. V lost 8 bases and J lost 9, with 20 bases in between. The CDR3 is 14 amino acids. The CDR3 DNA is TGTGCCAGCGACGGCGCTAGTTTCCGCTGTGAGCAGTTCTTC. Its translation is CASDGASFRCEQFF.

In its sample, this clone was seen many times. The gene calls are TRBV24-1 and TRBJ1-2; no definite D call. The CDR3 sequence is 16 residues long. The germline gives CDR1 KGHDR, CDR2 SFDVKD. V was cut by 4 bases and J by 2 bases, with 16 bases left in between. The CDR3 DNA follows: TGTGCCACCAGTGACTCAGGACGGATTCAAAACTATGGCTACACCTTC. Translated, it gives CATSDSGRIQNYGYTF.

This clone was recorded many times. The V gene is TRBV12-3 or TRBV12-4, the J gene TRBJ2-7; no clear D gene. Trimming shortened V by 5 bases and J by 9 bases, and 11 bases separated the two germline ends. The CDR3 consists of 11 residues. The DNA for the CDR3 is TGTGCCAGCAGTGCCCGTGTTGGGCAGTACTTC. Protein sequence: CASSARVGQYF.

This clone was recorded many times. This rearrangement joins TRBV6-1 to TRBJ1-1; D call uncertain. The V gene lost 7 bases and the J gene lost 3 bases, with 9 bases spanning the gap. The germline CDR1 and CDR2 sequences are MNHNS and SASEGT. The CDR3 consists of 12 residues. The CDR3 loop reads CASTGRYTEAFF. Written as DNA, the CDR3 is TGTGCCAGCACAGGTCGTTACACTGAAGCTTTCTTT.

The chain employs TRBV6-1 and TRBJ1-5; D is possibly TRBD1 (5 bases). The germline V gene has CDR1 MNHNS and CDR2 SASEGT. The CDR3 is made up of 13 amino acids. V was cut by 6 bases and J by 9 bases, with 15 bases left in between. In nucleotides, the CDR3 is TGTGCCAGCAGCGGGGACTCTCGTTCGCCCCAGCATTTT. It codes for CASSGDSRSPQHF.

Notes on this clone: Just one base apart from a much larger clone, this may be a read error. The chain carries TRBV9 and TRBJ2-1, with D possibly being TRBD1 (5 bases). The CDR3 has 14 amino acids. CDR1 SGDLS and CDR2 YYNGEE come from the germline V gene. DNA for the CDR3: TGTGCCCCCCCGTGGGCAGGGTTTCGCAATGATCAGTTCTTC. Its protein product is CAPPWAGFRNDQFF.

The J gene is TRBJ2-1, the V gene TRBV6-5; no definite D call. The CDR3 has 16 residues. Trimming removed 0 bases from V and 5 bases from J, with 14 bases in between. CDR1 is MNHEY and CDR2 is SVGAGI in the germline V gene. This CDR3 reads CASSYSILAGDNEQFF. The CDR3 DNA follows: TGTGCCAGCAGTTACTCGATTTTGGCCGGTGACAATGAGCAGTTCTTC.

This clone was picked up many times. One junction end does not reproduce the germline sequence, and a read error may be involved. This specimen includes other DNA sequences encoding the same CDR3. The rearrangement links TRBV7-9 to TRBJ1-1, with D unresolved. The CDR3 runs 13 residues. The V gene's germline CDR1 is SEHNR and CDR2 FQNEAQ (reference sequence). The CDR3 region is CASSFAQNTEAFF. The DNA of the CDR3 is TGTGCCAGCAGCTTCGCACAGAACACTGAAGCCTTCTTT.

This clone was counted ten times or more. The sample has other DNA sequences that encode this CDR3 too. V usage is TRBV7-3 and J usage is TRBJ2-7; possible D gene TRBD2, 5 bases. V was pared by 2 bases and J by 5 bases, with 13 bases between. Per germline, CDR1 SGHTA and CDR2 FQGTGA. This CDR3 spans 14 amino acids. This chain's CDR3 is CASSLEGLADEQYF. The CDR3 DNA reads TGTGCCAGCAGCTTAGAAGGGCTAGCCGACGAGCAGTACTTC.